The 30 T cell receptor beta chains below were found in one sample sequenced in a study of shared clonotypes between healthy human individuals. Here immunoSEQ multiplex PCR was the method, and the copy in TCRdb shows in-frame clones only, minus some. The sample contains over 850,000 clones, about 84% of which appear only once. Sequencing was done on a sample of memory CD4+ T cells from PBMCs. The subset here: CD45RA-negative fraction. These receptor sequences come from a man aged 18 to 30 in good health. Some clones in this sample may be carry-over from other donors' samples.

Notes on this clone: This clone may be a read error of a much larger clone one base away. CDR3 protein: CASSQGMNTEAFF. The CDR3 region has the DNA TGTGCCAGCAGCCAGGGGATGAACACTGAAGCTTTCTTT. The chain has TRBV7-2 and TRBJ1-1, with D perhaps TRBD1 (6 bases). The CDR3 loop spans 13 amino acids. Germline V gene data show CDR1 as SGHTA and CDR2 as FQGNSA. The V end lost 5 bases, the J end lost 0 bases, and 7 bases lay between the germline ends.

The chain recombines TRBV6-1 with TRBJ2-6; weak D call: TRBD2 (5 bases). V lost 6 bases and J lost 0, with 9 bases in between. The length of the CDR3 is 15 residues. Germline CDR1 MNHNS, CDR2 SASEGT. CDR3 nucleotide sequence: TGTGCCAGCAGGGACTGGAACTCTGGGGCCAACGTCCTGACTTTC. Translating it yields CASRDWNSGANVLTF.

The DNA for the CDR3 is TGTGCCAGTAGTGATTACAGGGGAGTCTCTGCTAACTATGGCTACACCTTC. It yields the protein CASSDYRGVSANYGYTF. This rearrangement joins TRBV19 to TRBJ1-2, with 7 positions matching TRBD1. The CDR3 totals 17 residues. Losses at the gene ends were 5 bases for V and 0 bases for J; bases not matched to a gene: 12. Germline V CDR1 and CDR2: LNHDA, SQIVND (reference sequence).

J is TRBJ1-3 and V is TRBV2, with 8 bases identical to TRBD1. This CDR3 contains 15 residues. Germline assignment: CDR1 SNHLY and CDR2 FYNNEI. V was pared by 4 bases and J by 3 bases, with 5 bases of the junction left unmatched. CDR3 DNA: TGTGCCAGCAGTGCTTTGGACAGGGATGGAAACACCATATATTTT. This sequence encodes CASSALDRDGNTIYF.

J is TRBJ1-2 and V is TRBV28, with TRBD1 matching 9 bases. This CDR3 comprises 15 residues. Germline CDR1 reads MDHEN; CDR2 reads SYDVKM. J was trimmed by 7 bases and V by 5 bases; bases with no gene match: 11. This CDR3 is CASSTRDRVVRGYTF. The DNA for the CDR3 is TGTGCCAGCAGTACCCGGGACAGGGTGGTTCGTGGCTACACCTTC.

The chain has TRBV7-2 and TRBJ2-2, with D perhaps matching TRBD2 (5 bases). There are 13 residues in the CDR3. V was clipped by 3 bases and J by 9 bases, with 11 bases between them. Germline CDR1 is SGHTA and CDR2 is FQGNSA. CDR3 residues: CASSLSDFRELFF. CDR3 nucleotides: TGTGCCAGCAGCTTGTCGGACTTTCGGGAGCTGTTTTTT.

This chain joins TRBV7-2 and TRBJ1-1; D remains unclear. In germline, CDR1 is SGHTA, CDR2 FQGNSA. Trimming cost V 2 bases and J 3 bases, with 10 bases left between them. The CDR3 covers 14 residues. This chain's CDR3 is CASSLIWRDTEAFF. Here the CDR3 DNA reads TGTGCCAGCAGCTTAATATGGAGGGACACTGAAGCTTTCTTT.

The chain joins TRBV5-1 to TRBJ1-1; tentatively, D is TRBD1 (5 bases). The germline CDR1 and CDR2 sequences are SGHRS and YFSETQ. Trimming removed 1 base from V and 5 bases from J, with 15 bases in between. The CDR3 runs 15 residues. CDR3 amino acids: CASSLQGYEGTEAFF. CDR3 nucleotide sequence: TGCGCCAGCAGCTTGCAGGGCTATGAGGGGACTGAAGCTTTCTTT. The entire variable domain, with the rest obtained from reference TRBV5-1 and TRBJ1-1, is as follows: KAGVTQTPRYLIKTRGQQVTLSCSPISGHRSVSWYQQTPGQGLQFLFEYFSETQRNKGNFPGRFSGRQFSNSRSEMNVSTLELGDSALYLCASSLQGYEGTEAFFGQGTRLTVV.

V and J are TRBV2 and TRBJ2-5; D unresolved. The germline CDR1 and CDR2 sequences are SNHLY and FYNNEI. V lost 3 bases, J lost 7 bases, and 6 bases lay in between. The CDR3 spans 11 residues. As DNA, the CDR3 is TGTGCCAGCAGTGAGGAGATGACCCAGTACTTC. It is translated as CASSEEMTQYF.

This clone was detected once. The chain recombines TRBV11-2 with TRBJ1-1, with D possibly matching TRBD1 (5 bases). Deletions cut 5 bases from V and 0 bases from J, with 13 bases between. The germline V gene encodes CDR1 SGHAT and CDR2 FQNNGV. The CDR3 has 15 amino acids. The CDR3: CASSPAGFMNTEAFF. The DNA of the CDR3 is TGTGCCAGCAGCCCCGCAGGGTTTATGAACACTGAAGCTTTCTTT.

The chain carries TRBV5-1 and TRBJ2-1, with D uncertain. Trimming took 0 bases from V and 2 from J, leaving 9 bases between them. CDR1 SGHRS and CDR2 YFSETQ come from the germline V gene. The CDR3 consists of 15 residues. The CDR3 reads CASSLEAVTYNEQFF. CDR3 in DNA: TGCGCCAGCAGCTTGGAGGCAGTAACCTACAATGAGCAGTTCTTC.

V and J are TRBV5-5 and TRBJ1-4; possibly TRBD1 for D (5 bases). Germline-derived CDR1 and CDR2 are SGHKS and YYEKEE (reference sequence). V gave up 3 bases and J gave up 7 bases, with 28 bases separating them. This CDR3 is 19 amino acids long. In DNA, the CDR3 is TGTGCCAGCAGCTCTCAAATACGACCGAGTGGGGGAGTCAGTGAAAAACTGTTTTTT. Residues: CASSSQIRPSGGVSEKLFF.

This clone was detected once. V usage is TRBV5-3 and J usage is TRBJ1-3, with D unclear. TRBV5-3 is an ORF, with its function uncertain. V gave up 3 bases and J gave up 13 bases, with 8 bases separating them. This CDR3 is 10 amino acids long. As DNA, the CDR3 is TGTGCCAGAAGCTCCCGAGGAATATATTTT. As protein: CARSSRGIYF.

V usage is TRBV11-2 and J usage is TRBJ2-3; 13 nucleotides agree with TRBD2. CDR3 size: 19 residues. With 4 bases clipped from V and 0 bases from J, the junction kept 10 bases outside the gene matches. In germline, CDR1 is SGHAT, CDR2 FQNNGV. The CDR3 DNA follows: TGTGCCAGCAGCTCATCGAGGACTAGCGGGAGTAGGAGCACAGATACGCAGTATTTT. Protein sequence: CASSSSRTSGSRSTDTQYF.

In regard to this clone: Different DNA sequences within this sample yield the same CDR3. J is TRBJ2-7 and V is TRBV5-1; tentative D call: TRBD2 (6 bases). Between the trimmed V and J ends, which lost 2 bases and 2 bases, there was a span of 11 bases. The V gene's germline CDR1 is SGHRS and CDR2 YFSETQ. The CDR3 has 14 amino acids. CDR3: CASSFGGGPYEQYF. In nucleotides, the CDR3 is TGCGCCAGCAGCTTCGGAGGAGGGCCCTACGAGCAGTACTTC.

J is TRBJ2-7 and V is TRBV6-1; 7 bases agree with TRBD1. Germline assignment: CDR1 MNHNS and CDR2 SASEGT. Trimming cost V 2 bases and J 4 bases; bases outside gene matches: 8. The CDR3 is 15 residues long. The CDR3 region is CASSEFAQGVYEQYF. The DNA for the CDR3 is TGTGCCAGCAGTGAATTTGCGCAGGGGGTTTACGAGCAGTACTTC.

This clone showed up just a few times. The chain links TRBV5-1 to TRBJ2-7; unclear D gene. Trimming shortened V by 5 bases and J by 0 bases, and 12 bases separated the two germline ends. This CDR3 has 14 residues. Germline V gene data show CDR1 as SGHRS and CDR2 as YFSETQ. The CDR3 here is CASRTQTNSYEQYF. The CDR3 DNA reads TGCGCCAGCAGGACTCAAACTAACTCCTACGAGCAGTACTTC.

The gene calls are TRBV5-4 and TRBJ2-3; 10 nucleotides agree with TRBD2. J was trimmed by 5 bases and V by 4 bases; bases with no gene match: 7. Germline-derived CDR1 and CDR2 are SGHNT and YYREEE (reference sequence). The CDR3 is 15 amino acids. CDR3 nucleotides: TGTGCCAGCAGCCCGGGACTAGCGATTCTAGATACGCAGTATTTT. Its protein product is CASSPGLAILDTQYF.

Only one count was recorded for this clone. This chain joins TRBV28 and TRBJ2-7, with a weak D call TRBD2 (6 bases). The CDR3 contains 16 residues. Germline V lookup: CDR1 MDHEN, CDR2 SYDVKM. V was shortened by 1 base and J by 2 bases, with 15 bases between the two germline ends. Here the CDR3 DNA reads TGTGCCAGCAGTTTATTTGGCCCTAGCGTCCCCTACGAGCAGTACTTC. The encoded protein is CASSLFGPSVPYEQYF.

The J gene is TRBJ2-7, the V gene TRBV4-2; unclear D gene. This CDR3 contains 14 residues. Trimming took 0 bases from V and 3 from J, leaving 9 bases between them. Germline V CDR1 and CDR2: LGHNA, YNFKEQ. Written as DNA, the CDR3 is TGTGCCAGCAGCCAAGATCCGGCGGACTACGAGCAGTACTTC. Its protein is CASSQDPADYEQYF.

The chain couples TRBV5-1 to TRBJ2-3; D is possibly TRBD2 (6 bases). The CDR3 sequence is 15 residues long. Between the trimmed V and J ends, which lost 4 bases and 2 bases, there was a span of 14 bases. The germline CDR1 and CDR2 sequences are SGHRS and YFSETQ. CDR3 in amino acids: CASSLGSSHTDTQYF. CDR3 coding DNA: TGCGCCAGCAGCCTCGGGAGTTCTCACACAGATACGCAGTATTTT.

This chain uses TRBV5-1 with TRBJ1-1; the D gene is possibly TRBD1 (5 bases). Germline CDR1 SGHRS, CDR2 YFSETQ. The CDR3 has 16 residues. The germline V and J ends were trimmed by 2 bases and 0 bases, with 14 bases remaining between them. The CDR3: CASSFGGIRMNTEAFF. The CDR3 DNA reads TGCGCCAGCAGCTTTGGGGGAATCAGAATGAACACTGAAGCTTTCTTT.

The V and J genes are TRBV25-1 and TRBJ1-2; 7 bases line up with TRBD1. V dropped 8 bases and J dropped 8; count of bases not matched to a gene: 14. The CDR3 has 14 residues. Germline-derived CDR1 and CDR2 are MGHDK and SYGVNS. Here the CDR3 DNA reads TGTGCCAGCCTTCCAGGTAGGGGGCGTGGCGGCTACACCTTC. Protein: CASLPGRGRGGYTF.

The genes are TRBV2 and TRBJ2-7; perhaps TRBD2 as D (7 bases). The germline CDR1 and CDR2 sequences are SNHLY and FYNNEI. The ends were cut back, 7 bases at V and 2 bases at J, with 18 bases in the middle. This CDR3 is 15 amino acids long. CDR3 loop: CASTEGGASTYEQYF. DNA for the CDR3: TGTGCCAGCACCGAGGGGGGGGCTAGTACCTACGAGCAGTACTTC.

About this clone: Other DNA sequences in this sample translate to the same CDR3. This chain connects TRBV6-1 to TRBJ2-1, with 7 positions matching TRBD2. This CDR3 has 14 amino acids. Germline trimming cut 6 bases from V and 3 bases from J; bases unmatched to any gene: 5. The V gene's germline CDR1 is MNHNS and CDR2 SASEGT. CDR3 bases: TGTGCCAGCAGCGGGCTAGCGGTCTACAATGAGCAGTTCTTC. Encoded protein: CASSGLAVYNEQFF.

The chain is built from TRBV5-8 and TRBJ2-5; TRBD1 aligns across 7 bases. Germline CDR1 reads SGHTS; CDR2 reads YDEGEE. J gave up 5 bases and V 4 bases, and 20 bases lay outside the gene matches. The CDR3 runs to 18 residues. The CDR3 region is CASSPSRQGSPSSETQYF. The CDR3 DNA reads as TGTGCCAGCAGCCCGAGCCGACAGGGAAGTCCCTCTTCGGAGACCCAGTACTTC.

V and J are TRBV6-5 and TRBJ2-7; possibly TRBD1 for D (5 bases). The V end was cut by 5 bases, the J end by 3 bases, with 14 bases between. Germline loops: CDR1 MNHEY, CDR2 SVGAGI. The CDR3 consists of 14 residues. As DNA, the CDR3 is TGTGCCAGCAGTCCCCGGCAGGGTCTCTACGAGCAGTACTTC. Translated: CASSPRQGLYEQYF.

This clone has just a few counts. The chain has TRBV7-9 and TRBJ2-3; D remains unclear. Trimming cost V 0 bases and J 5 bases, with 3 bases left between them. The CDR3 totals 12 residues. The germline gives CDR1 SEHNR, CDR2 FQNEAQ (reference sequence). As DNA, the CDR3 is TGTGCCAGCAGCTTAGCACTAGATACGCAGTATTTT. Protein: CASSLALDTQYF.

The chain couples TRBV5-1 to TRBJ2-5; 10 nucleotides match TRBD2. In germline, CDR1 is SGHRS, CDR2 YFSETQ. CDR3 size: 15 residues. Unmatched junction bases numbered 7, after V lost 4 bases and J lost 4 bases. CDR3 DNA sequence: TGCGCCAGCAGCGGTATAGTAGCGGGAGGAGAGACCCAGTACTTC. Translated: CASSGIVAGGETQYF.

This chain joins TRBV5-4 and TRBJ1-4; 10 positions agree with TRBD1. Germline trimming cut 2 bases from V and 7 bases from J; bases unmatched to any gene: 2. CDR1 and CDR2 from the germline V gene are SGHNT and YYREEE (reference sequence). This CDR3 spans 14 amino acids. CDR3 nucleotides: TGTGCCAGCAGCTTCCGGGACAGGGGTGAAAAACTGTTTTTT. This codes for CASSFRDRGEKLFF.